These 26 T cell receptor beta chains share one sample of origin, sequenced in a study of T-cell memory formation after mild COVID-19. TCRdb analysed the 5' RACE reads with MiXCR anew, one entry per CDR3 protein. This table holds under 300,000 distinct CDR3 sequences, about 16% found once. Sequenced sample: PBMCs or a T cell subset sorted from them (not recorded which). The receptors shown here come from a man younger than 35 who had mild COVID-19 (a few samples of this study predate the infection). Cell type and time point are not known.

This clonotype was picked up many times. The J gene is TRBJ1-2, the V gene TRBV5-1; no definite D call. This CDR3 has 14 amino acids. Trimming took off 1 base at V and 6 bases at J, with 13 bases between the two ends. CDR1 is SGHRS and CDR2 is YFSETQ in the germline V gene. CDR3 coding DNA: TGCGCCAGCAGCTTGTTAGACACGGCCCATGGCTACACCTTC. Protein sequence: CASSLLDTAHGYTF.

This clonotype has only a few counts. This rearrangement joins TRBV7-2 to TRBJ2-1; D gene ambiguous. Germline CDR1 SGHTA, CDR2 FQGNSA. The CDR3 loop spans 14 amino acids. V lost 4 bases to trimming and J lost 8 bases, with 15 bases between them. The CDR3 loop reads CASSSPPRRHEQFF. As DNA, the CDR3 is TGTGCCAGCAGCTCTCCCCCGCGCCGGCATGAGCAGTTCTTC.

This clonotype appeared a few times. This chain joins TRBV4-1 and TRBJ2-1; D may be TRBD1 (6 bases). With 4 bases removed from V and 5 bases from J, the gap between germline ends came to 12 bases. The CDR3 contains 14 residues. From germline, CDR1 is MGHRA and CDR2 YSYEKL. The CDR3 coding sequence is TGCGCCAGCAGCCGCCCCGACAGGAACAATGAGCAGTTCTTC. This translates into CASSRPDRNNEQFF.

The chain links TRBV9 to TRBJ2-1; D uncertain. Germline-derived CDR1 and CDR2 are SGDLS and YYNGEE. With 3 bases removed from V and 9 bases from J, the gap between germline ends came to 10 bases. The CDR3 totals 12 residues. This CDR3 reads CASSARVGEQFF. The CDR3 nucleotides read TGTGCCAGCAGCGCCAGAGTTGGTGAGCAGTTCTTC.

This clonotype has more than one count but fewer than ten. The chain combines TRBV24-1 with TRBJ2-5; no clear D gene. This CDR3 contains 11 residues. Per germline, CDR1 KGHDR and CDR2 SFDVKD. V was cut by 2 bases and J by 4 bases, with 1 base left in between. In DNA form, the CDR3 reads TGTGCCACCAGTGATTCAGAGACCCAGTACTTC. Protein sequence: CATSDSETQYF.

This clonotype was observed many times. The chain has TRBV7-3 and TRBJ2-7; the match to TRBD1 covers 8 bases. The V segment lost 0 bases and the J segment 3 bases; nucleotides outside the gene matches: 16. Germline values: CDR1 SGHTA, CDR2 FQGTGA. The CDR3 loop spans 19 amino acids. The DNA for the CDR3 is TGTGCCAGCAGCTTAACGGTCCCCGGGGTCAGGGGGCTTTTCTACGAGCAGTACGTC. It codes for CASSLTVPGVRGLFYEQYV.

This clonotype appeared many times. The chain has TRBV4-3 and TRBJ2-5; 7 bases align to TRBD1. CDR1 and CDR2 from the germline V gene are LGHNA and YSLEER. Trimming removed 0 bases from V and 3 bases from J; junction bases left unmatched: 4. This CDR3 region has 15 residues. CDR3 region: CASSQDPTGKETQYF. The CDR3 DNA reads TGCGCCAGCAGCCAAGACCCGACAGGGAAAGAGACCCAGTACTTC.

The chain carries TRBV5-6 and TRBJ2-5; 9 nucleotides align to TRBD2. The CDR3 covers 14 residues. The germline gives CDR1 SGHDT, CDR2 YYEEEE. J lost 5 bases, V lost 3 bases, and 5 bases had no gene match. In DNA, the CDR3 is TGTGCCAGCAGCTGGGGACTAGCTGAGGAGACCCAGTACTTC. Amino acid sequence: CASSWGLAEETQYF.

There are a few counts of this clonotype. The chain joins TRBV11-2 to TRBJ2-3, with 7 bases matching TRBD2. CDR1 SGHAT and CDR2 FQNNGV come from the germline V gene. The V and J ends lost 3 bases and 9 bases, in that order; junction bases with no gene match: 9. The CDR3 loop spans 14 amino acids. CDR3 amino acids: CASSFERGARTQYF. The CDR3 DNA reads as TGTGCCAGCAGCTTCGAGCGGGGTGCGAGGACGCAGTATTTT. The full variable domain, in which reference TRBV11-2 and TRBJ2-3 provide the parts outside the CDR3, is EAGVAQSPRYKIIEKRQSVAFWCNPISGHATLYWYQQILGQGPKLLIQFQNNGVVDDSQLPKDRFSAERLKGVDSTLKIQPAKLEDSAVYLCASSFERGARTQYFGPGTRLTVL.

This clonotype was picked up a small number of times. The V call is TRBV6-6, the J call TRBJ2-5; 9 bases line up with TRBD2. The CDR3 has 17 amino acids. Per the germline V gene, CDR1 is MNHNY and CDR2 is SVGAGI (reference sequence). The V gene end was trimmed by 1 base and the J gene end by 4 bases; junction bases not matched to a gene: 10. In DNA, the CDR3 is TGTGCCAGCAGTTACTATCCAGCGGGGGGAGGCATAGAGACCCAGTACTTC. Amino acids: CASSYYPAGGGIETQYF.

V is TRBV20-1 and J is TRBJ2-3; 8 bases align to TRBD1. Germline loops: CDR1 DFQATT, CDR2 SNEGSKA (reference sequence). The CDR3 is made up of 15 amino acids. Trimming took 2 bases from V and 2 from J; bases not matched to a gene: 6. The CDR3 spells CSARTGTGVTDTQYF. CDR3 in DNA: TGCAGTGCTAGAACCGGGACAGGCGTCACAGATACGCAGTATTTT.

In its sample, this clonotype was seen a few times. V gene TRBV11-3 combines with J gene TRBJ2-1; D may be TRBD2 (6 bases). The germline CDR1 and CDR2 sequences are SGHNT and YENEEA. CDR3 size: 14 residues. V was shortened by 1 base and J by 11 bases, with 15 bases between the two germline ends. CDR3 coding DNA: TGTGCCAGCAGCTTAGGCCCGGGGGACTCACAGCAGTTCTTC. It yields the protein CASSLGPGDSQQFF.

This clonotype came up a few times. The chain has TRBV5-1 and TRBJ2-2, with D perhaps being TRBD1 or TRBD2 (6 bases each). Deletions cut 2 bases from V and 5 bases from J, with 10 bases between. From germline, CDR1 is SGHRS and CDR2 YFSETQ. The CDR3 is 14 residues long. The CDR3: CASSFGGQTGELFF. DNA of the CDR3: TGCGCCAGCAGCTTTGGGGGGCAGACCGGGGAGCTGTTTTTT.

J is TRBJ2-7 and V is TRBV3-1, with D uncertain. Germline loops: CDR1 LGHDT, CDR2 YNNKEL (reference sequence). V was shortened by 3 bases and J by 3 bases, with 9 bases between the two germline ends. This CDR3 region has 13 residues. The CDR3: CASSQSFSYEQYV. CDR3 nucleotides: TGTGCCAGCAGCCAGAGTTTCAGCTACGAGCAGTACGTC.

This rearrangement joins TRBV24-1 to TRBJ2-1; 8 bases agree with TRBD1. CDR3 size: 15 residues. Trimming took 5 bases from V and 7 from J; bases not matched to a gene: 9. Germline CDR1 reads KGHDR; CDR2 reads SFDVKD. Written as DNA, the CDR3 is TGTGCCACCAGTGTTCCGGGACAGGCAAAGAATGAGCAGTTCTTC. Protein sequence: CATSVPGQAKNEQFF.

This clonotype was picked up many times. The rearrangement joins TRBV6-2 or TRBV6-3 to TRBJ2-5, with TRBD2 as a possible D gene (5 bases). Germline CDR1 reads MNHEY; CDR2 reads SVGEGT. This CDR3 region has 13 residues. V lost 0 bases and J 4 bases, leaving 6 bases between the germline ends. DNA of the CDR3: TGTGCCAGCAGTTACTCGAGGGCAGAGACCCAGTACTTC. Residues: CASSYSRAETQYF.

The chain has TRBV2 and TRBJ1-5; 9 bases line up with TRBD1. This CDR3 region has 14 residues. The V gene end was trimmed by 2 bases and the J gene end by 7 bases; junction bases not matched to a gene: 3. Germline V gene lookup returns CDR1 SNHLY and CDR2 FYNNEI. The CDR3 spells CASSERTGEQPQHF. The CDR3 DNA reads as TGTGCCAGCAGTGAAAGGACAGGGGAACAGCCCCAGCATTTT.

The chain carries TRBV7-2 and TRBJ2-5, with 8 bases fitting TRBD2. Looked up from germline, CDR1 is SGHTA and CDR2 is FQGNSA. The CDR3 runs to 14 residues. J was trimmed by 5 bases and V by 5 bases; bases with no gene match: 7. The DNA for the CDR3 is TGTGCCAGCAGCGGGGGACTAGAGTTTGAGACCCAGTACTTC. This sequence encodes CASSGGLEFETQYF.

In its sample, this clonotype was seen once. The rearrangement joins TRBV10-3 to TRBJ1-1; 7 bases are shared with TRBD1. CDR1 and CDR2 (germline): ENHRY, SYGVKD. The CDR3 sequence is 13 residues long. Trimming at V came to 6 bases and at J to 1 base, leaving 2 bases not matched to a gene. For the CDR3, the DNA is TGTGCCATCAGGGGGACAGAGAACACTGAAGCTTTCTTT. This codes for CAIRGTENTEAFF.

This chain uses TRBV5-1 with TRBJ2-5, with D perhaps matching TRBD2 (6 bases). Germline CDR1 is SGHRS and CDR2 is YFSETQ. The CDR3 is 14 residues long. Trimming stripped 6 bases from V and 2 bases from J, with 14 bases between. The CDR3 sequence: CASKMAGRQETQYF. The DNA of the CDR3 is TGCGCCAGCAAAATGGCGGGGCGGCAAGAGACCCAGTACTTC.

This chain links TRBV7-2 with TRBJ2-6; TRBD1 is a possible D gene (5 bases). The CDR3 extends over 14 amino acids. The V and J ends lost 5 bases and 8 bases respectively, with 13 bases between them. Looked up from germline, CDR1 is SGHTA and CDR2 is FQGNSA. As DNA, the CDR3 is TGTGCCAGCAGCCCCGACAGTGTTTCCAACGTCCTGACTTTC. As protein: CASSPDSVSNVLTF.

This clonotype appeared a few times. The rearrangement uses TRBV10-3 and TRBJ2-5; D uncertain. Deletions cut 8 bases from V and 2 bases from J, with 9 bases between. The CDR3 is 12 amino acids. Germline V gene lookup returns CDR1 ENHRY and CDR2 SYGVKD. The CDR3: CAIGSNQETQYF. Here the CDR3 DNA reads TGTGCCATCGGCAGTAATCAAGAGACCCAGTACTTC.

V is TRBV6-1 and J is TRBJ1-5; D ambiguous. CDR1 MNHNS and CDR2 SASEGT come from the germline V gene. The CDR3 loop spans 13 amino acids. V lost 6 bases to trimming and J lost 3 bases, with 9 bases between them. The CDR3 bases are TGTGCCAGCAGACTTTCCATCAATCAGCCCCAGCATTTT. It translates to CASRLSINQPQHF.

This clonotype showed up many times. The DNA of the CDR3 is TGTGCTAGTGGTTTGGTACAAGTGACTCTAATCAATGAGCAGTTCTTC. It encodes CASGLVQVTLINEQFF. The chain uses TRBV12-5 and TRBJ2-1; D not certain. Germline CDR1 LGHNT, CDR2 FRNRAP. V lost 0 bases and J lost 6, with 15 bases in between. The CDR3 extends over 16 amino acids.

The chain combines TRBV2 with TRBJ1-6, with TRBD1 identical over 8 bases. The CDR3 loop spans 13 amino acids. Germline-derived CDR1 and CDR2 are SNHLY and FYNNEI. V lost 11 bases and J lost 5; bases outside the gene matches: 5. For the CDR3, the DNA is TGTGCCGGGAGACAGGGGAATAATTCACCCCTCCACTTT. Protein product: CAGRQGNNSPLHF.

This chain links TRBV3-1 with TRBJ1-2; the D gene is possibly TRBD1 (5 bases). The CDR3 extends over 16 amino acids. The germline V and J ends were trimmed by 4 bases and 0 bases, with 15 bases remaining between them. Germline V gives CDR1 LGHDT, CDR2 YNNKEL (reference sequence). The CDR3 DNA follows: TGTGCCAGCAGCCCCTCTTGGACACTCACTAACTATGGCTACACCTTC. As protein: CASSPSWTLTNYGYTF.